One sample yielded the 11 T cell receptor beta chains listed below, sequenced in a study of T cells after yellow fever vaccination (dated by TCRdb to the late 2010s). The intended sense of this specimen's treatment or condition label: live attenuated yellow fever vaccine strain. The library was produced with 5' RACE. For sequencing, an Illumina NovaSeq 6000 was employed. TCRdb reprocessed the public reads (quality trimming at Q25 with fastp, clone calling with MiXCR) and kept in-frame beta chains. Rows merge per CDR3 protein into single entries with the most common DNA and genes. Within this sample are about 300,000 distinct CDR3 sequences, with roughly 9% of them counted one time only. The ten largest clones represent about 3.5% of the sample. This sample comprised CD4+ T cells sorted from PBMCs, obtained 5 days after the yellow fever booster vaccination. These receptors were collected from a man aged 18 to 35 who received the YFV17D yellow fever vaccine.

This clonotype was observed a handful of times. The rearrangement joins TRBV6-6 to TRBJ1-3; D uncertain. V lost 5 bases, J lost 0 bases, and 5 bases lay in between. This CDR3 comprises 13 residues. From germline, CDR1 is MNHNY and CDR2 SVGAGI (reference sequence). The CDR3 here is CASSEISGNTIYF. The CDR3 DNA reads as TGTGCCAGCAGTGAAATCTCTGGAAACACCATATATTTT.

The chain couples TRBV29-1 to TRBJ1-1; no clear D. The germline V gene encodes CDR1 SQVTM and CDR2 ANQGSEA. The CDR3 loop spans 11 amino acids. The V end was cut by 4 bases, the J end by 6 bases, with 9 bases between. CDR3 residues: CSVGGFAEAFF. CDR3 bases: TGCAGCGTTGGGGGATTCGCTGAAGCTTTCTTT.

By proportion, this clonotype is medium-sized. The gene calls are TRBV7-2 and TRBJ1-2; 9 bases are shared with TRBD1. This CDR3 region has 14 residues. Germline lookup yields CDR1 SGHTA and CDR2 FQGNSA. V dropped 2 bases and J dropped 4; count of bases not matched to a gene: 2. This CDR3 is CASSLPTGGYGYTF. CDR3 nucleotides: TGTGCCAGCAGCTTACCGACAGGGGGCTATGGCTACACCTTC.

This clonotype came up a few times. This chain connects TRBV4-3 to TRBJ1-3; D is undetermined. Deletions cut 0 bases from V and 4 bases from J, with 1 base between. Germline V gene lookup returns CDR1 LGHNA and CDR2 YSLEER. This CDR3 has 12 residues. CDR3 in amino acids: CASSQEGNTIYF. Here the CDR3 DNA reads TGCGCCAGCAGCCAAGAAGGAAACACCATATATTTT.

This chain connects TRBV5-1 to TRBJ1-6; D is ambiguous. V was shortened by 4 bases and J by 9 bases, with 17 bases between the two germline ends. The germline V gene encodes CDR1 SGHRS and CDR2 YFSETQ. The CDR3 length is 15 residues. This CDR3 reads CASSPVSVQTSPLHF. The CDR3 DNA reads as TGCGCCAGCAGCCCAGTCAGCGTCCAGACTTCACCCCTCCACTTT.

In DNA form, the CDR3 reads TGTGCCAGCAGCCCGCGAGCGGGGCGGAACACCGGGGAGCTGTTTTTT. It codes for CASSPRAGRNTGELFF. This chain links TRBV4-2 with TRBJ2-2, with TRBD2 matching 7 bases. The CDR3 is 16 amino acids. Trimming at V came to 4 bases and at J to 1 base, leaving 6 bases not matched to a gene. Germline V gene data show CDR1 as LGHNA and CDR2 as YNFKEQ.

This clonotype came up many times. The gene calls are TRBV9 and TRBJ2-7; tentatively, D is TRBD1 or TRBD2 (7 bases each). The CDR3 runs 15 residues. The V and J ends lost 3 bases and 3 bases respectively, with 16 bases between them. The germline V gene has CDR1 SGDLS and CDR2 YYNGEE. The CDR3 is CASSERDRGYYEQYF. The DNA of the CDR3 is TGTGCCAGCAGCGAGCGGGACAGAGGATACTACGAGCAGTACTTC.

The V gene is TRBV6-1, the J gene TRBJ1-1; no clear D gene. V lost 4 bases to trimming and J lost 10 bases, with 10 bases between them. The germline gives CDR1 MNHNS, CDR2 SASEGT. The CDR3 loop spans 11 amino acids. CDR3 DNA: TGTGCCAGCAGTGTCCGGGTGAGAGCTTTCTTT. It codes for CASSVRVRAFF.

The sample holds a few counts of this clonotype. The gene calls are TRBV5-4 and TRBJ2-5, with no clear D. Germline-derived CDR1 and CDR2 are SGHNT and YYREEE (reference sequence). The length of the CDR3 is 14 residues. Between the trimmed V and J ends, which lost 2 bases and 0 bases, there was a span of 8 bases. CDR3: CASSLRPYQETQYF. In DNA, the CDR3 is TGTGCCAGCAGCTTACGCCCGTACCAAGAGACCCAGTACTTC.

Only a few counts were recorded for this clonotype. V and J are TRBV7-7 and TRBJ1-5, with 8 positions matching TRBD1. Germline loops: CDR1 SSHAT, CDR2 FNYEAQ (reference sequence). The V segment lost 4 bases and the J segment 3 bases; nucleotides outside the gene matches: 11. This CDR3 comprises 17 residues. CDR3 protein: CASSSRGTGESNQPQHF. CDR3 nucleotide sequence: TGTGCCAGCAGCTCACGAGGGACAGGAGAGTCCAATCAGCCCCAGCATTTT.

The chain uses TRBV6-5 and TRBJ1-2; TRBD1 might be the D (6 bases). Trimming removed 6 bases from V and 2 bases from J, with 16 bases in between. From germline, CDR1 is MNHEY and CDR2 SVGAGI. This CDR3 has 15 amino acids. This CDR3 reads CASSPYRTDNYGYTF. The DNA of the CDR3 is TGTGCCAGCAGCCCCTACCGGACAGACAACTATGGCTACACCTTC.